These 32 T cell receptor beta chains were all obtained from the same sample, sequenced in a study of CD8 T cells in ankylosing spondylitis. Study-level points and caveats: Ankylosing spondylitis blood appeared to be characterized by a TCR beta motif of roughly eight highly homologous variants.

TCRdb re-derived calls from the 5' RACE reads in MiXCR, one entry per CDR3 protein. The sample consists of 800,000 to 900,000 distinct CDR3 sequences, around 11% of them appearing once. Antigens of these TCRs are unknown. The specimen sequenced was blood, either unsorted or a sorted T cell fraction (not recorded which). The source of these receptors is a male donor with ankylosing spondylitis.

In its sample, this clonotype was seen a few times. V usage is TRBV20-1 and J usage is TRBJ2-1; 7 bases line up with TRBD2. The CDR3 is 14 amino acids. Germline V CDR1 and CDR2: DFQATT, SNEGSKA (reference sequence). With 3 bases clipped from V and 2 bases from J, the junction kept 4 bases outside the gene matches. The CDR3 is CSARGAGPYNEQFF. CDR3 coding DNA: TGCAGTGCTAGGGGAGCGGGGCCCTACAATGAGCAGTTCTTC.

This clonotype was observed a handful of times. V gene TRBV5-1 combines with J gene TRBJ1-1; a weak D match, TRBD1 (5 bases). The CDR3 loop spans 15 amino acids. V lost 0 bases and J 6 bases, leaving 15 bases between the germline ends. Germline CDR1 and CDR2: SGHRS and YFSETQ. As DNA, the CDR3 is TGCGCCAGCAGCTTGGCAGGAGACAGTTCCGCTGAAGCTTTCTTT. Protein: CASSLAGDSSAEAFF.

In its sample, this clonotype was seen a few times. The chain has TRBV5-1 and TRBJ2-7; the D is unclear. Trimming took 0 bases from V and 5 from J, leaving 6 bases between them. CDR3 length: 12 residues. Germline CDR1 SGHRS, CDR2 YFSETQ. CDR3 residues: CASSLDSNEQYF. In DNA, the CDR3 is TGCGCCAGCAGCTTGGATAGTAACGAGCAGTACTTC.

This clonotype turned up a few times. The rearrangement links TRBV29-1 to TRBJ1-2; the D gene is possibly TRBD1 (5 bases). Germline V gene lookup returns CDR1 SQVTM and CDR2 ANQGSEA. The CDR3 contains 15 residues. Trimming removed 5 bases at V and 0 bases at J, with 16 bases between. CDR3: CSVLGLARSNYGYTF. The DNA of the CDR3 is TGCAGCGTTCTGGGACTGGCCCGATCTAACTATGGCTACACCTTC.

This clonotype was counted only a few times. V gene TRBV28 combines with J gene TRBJ2-5; 10 bases fit TRBD2. V was pared by 7 bases and J by 3 bases, with 8 bases of the junction left unmatched. Germline CDR1 is MDHEN and CDR2 is SYDVKM. This CDR3 spans 15 amino acids. The CDR3 region has the DNA TGTGCCAGCACATCGCCGGGACTAGCGAAAGAGACCCAGTACTTC. This codes for CASTSPGLAKETQYF.

The sample holds a few counts of this clonotype. CDR3 nucleotides: TGCGCCAGCAGGCGGAATTCAGGGAACCGGGATACGCAGTATTTT. Its protein is CASRRNSGNRDTQYF. The rearrangement uses TRBV4-1 and TRBJ2-3; possible D gene TRBD1, 5 bases. This CDR3 comprises 15 residues. Germline V gene lookup returns CDR1 MGHRA and CDR2 YSYEKL. Trimming pared 6 bases from V and 6 bases from J, leaving 19 bases between.

This sequence joins TRBV5-1 and TRBJ2-3, with TRBD2 matching over 12 bases. Germline CDR1 and CDR2: SGHRS and YFSETQ. The CDR3 consists of 18 residues. The junction had 5 bases not matched to a gene; V was cut back by 0 bases and J by 0 bases. The CDR3 sequence is CASSLEGLAGPSTDTQYF. CDR3 coding DNA: TGCGCCAGCAGCTTGGAAGGACTAGCGGGGCCTAGCACAGATACGCAGTATTTT.

The J gene is TRBJ1-2, the V gene TRBV9; no definite D call. Germline V lookup: CDR1 SGDLS, CDR2 YYNGEE. This CDR3 spans 12 amino acids. Trimming stripped 5 bases from V and 8 bases from J, with 13 bases between. This CDR3 is CASRTNAVGYTF. The CDR3 nucleotides read TGTGCCAGCAGGACTAACGCAGTAGGCTACACCTTC.

The sample holds a few counts of this clonotype. This sequence joins TRBV20-1 and TRBJ2-7; 10 bases fit TRBD1. Germline values: CDR1 DFQATT, CDR2 SNEGSKA (reference sequence). This CDR3 is built from 14 residues. Trimming removed 3 bases from V and 3 bases from J; junction bases left unmatched: 5. The CDR3 here is CSASARTGGYEQYF. CDR3 bases: TGCAGTGCTAGCGCAAGGACAGGGGGCTACGAGCAGTACTTC.

This clonotype was recorded many times. The chain couples TRBV29-1 to TRBJ2-1; TRBD1 aligns across 8 bases. Losses at the gene ends were 6 bases for V and 5 bases for J; bases not matched to a gene: 6. Germline CDR1 and CDR2: SQVTM and ANQGSEA. The CDR3 has 13 amino acids. The CDR3 protein is CSVRAQGDNEQFF. CDR3 sequence (DNA): TGCAGCGTGAGGGCACAGGGGGACAATGAGCAGTTCTTC.

V usage is TRBV4-2 and J usage is TRBJ1-1; D unclear. V dropped 3 bases and J dropped 6 bases, with 5 bases sitting between them. This CDR3 has 11 amino acids. Germline CDR1 LGHNA, CDR2 YNFKEQ. The CDR3 sequence: CASSQRAEAFF. CDR3 nucleotides: TGTGCCAGCAGCCAGAGGGCTGAAGCTTTCTTT.

The table lists this clonotype with many counts. The chain recombines TRBV12-3 or TRBV12-4 with TRBJ2-1; D is undetermined. The V gene lost 8 bases and the J gene lost 5 bases, with 19 bases spanning the gap. The CDR3 loop spans 15 amino acids. The CDR3 region is CASSPYPSPNNEQFF. The CDR3 bases are TGTGCCAGCTCCCCTTACCCCTCTCCTAACAATGAGCAGTTCTTC.

The gene calls are TRBV9 and TRBJ2-7; maybe TRBD2 (6 bases). The CDR3 runs 17 residues. The V end was cut by 0 bases, the J end by 6 bases, with 22 bases between. CDR1 is SGDLS, CDR2 YYNGEE, per germline. DNA of the CDR3: TGTGCCAGCAGCGTAGCCCCCGTGGTTAGCGGCTTCACCGAGCAGTACTTC. It codes for CASSVAPVVSGFTEQYF.

This clonotype was counted a few times. The chain joins TRBV4-1 to TRBJ1-4, with D hard to call. The CDR3 totals 15 residues. With 5 bases removed from V and 1 base from J, the gap between germline ends came to 11 bases. The germline CDR1 and CDR2 sequences are MGHRA and YSYEKL. In nucleotides, the CDR3 is TGCGCCAGCAGCGGCAGCCATTTAACTAATGAAAAACTGTTTTTT. Amino acids: CASSGSHLTNEKLFF.

This clonotype was detected only a few times. This rearrangement joins TRBV3-1 to TRBJ1-1; D is possibly TRBD1 (6 bases). CDR3 length: 16 amino acids. Germline V gene lookup returns CDR1 LGHDT and CDR2 YNNKEL (reference sequence). The V end lost 1 base, the J end lost 2 bases, and 14 bases lay between the germline ends. CDR3 in DNA: TGTGCCAGCAGCCAAGCCAAAGGACAGCGAAACACTGAAGCTTTCTTT. Amino acid sequence: CASSQAKGQRNTEAFF.

This clonotype was detected a few times. The rearrangement links TRBV20-1 to TRBJ2-5, with 8 positions matching TRBD1. Germline-derived CDR1 and CDR2 are DFQATT and SNEGSKA (reference sequence). Germline trimming cut 2 bases from V and 4 bases from J; bases unmatched to any gene: 3. The CDR3 is made up of 13 amino acids. CDR3 region: CSARQGAGETQYF. The CDR3 DNA sequence: TGCAGTGCTAGACAGGGGGCGGGAGAGACCCAGTACTTC.

The table lists this clonotype with a count of one. An end of the junction does not agree with germline; a read error may underlie this. The chain combines TRBV20-1 with TRBJ2-2; 9 positions agree with TRBD2. This CDR3 is 14 amino acids long. The germline gives CDR1 DFQATT, CDR2 SNEGSKA (reference sequence). Here the CDR3 DNA reads TGCAGTCCTAGAGCGGGAGGCGCCACCGGGGAGCTGTTTTTT. Translating it yields CSPRAGGATGELFF.

The chain joins TRBV6-2 or TRBV6-3 to TRBJ2-3, with D unresolved. The V gene's germline CDR1 is MNHEY and CDR2 SVGEGT. The CDR3 extends over 14 amino acids. V lost 6 bases to trimming and J lost 3 bases, with 13 bases between them. CDR3 residues: CASSPWRETDTQYF. The DNA for the CDR3 is TGTGCCAGCAGCCCCTGGCGTGAGACAGATACGCAGTATTTT.

V usage is TRBV28 and J usage is TRBJ2-3; D perhaps matches TRBD2 (7 bases). There are 14 residues in the CDR3. Germline-derived CDR1 and CDR2 are MDHEN and SYDVKM. Deletions cut 4 bases from V and 2 bases from J, with 10 bases between. The CDR3 is CASSSGGVTDTQYF. DNA for the CDR3: TGTGCCAGCAGTTCGGGGGGCGTCACAGATACGCAGTATTTT.

The sample holds many counts of this clonotype. The chain recombines TRBV7-2 with TRBJ1-2; no reliable D call. The V end lost 5 bases, the J end lost 9 bases, and 19 bases lay between the germline ends. Germline CDR1 and CDR2: SGHTA and FQGNSA. The length of the CDR3 is 14 residues. The CDR3 loop is CASSPSPAIWSYTF. DNA for the CDR3: TGTGCCAGCAGCCCATCTCCGGCCATTTGGAGCTACACCTTC.

This clonotype was seen at least ten times. This chain links TRBV6-2 or TRBV6-3 with TRBJ2-7; the D gene is possibly TRBD2 (6 bases). V shed 0 bases and J shed 6 bases, with 15 bases lying between them. CDR3 length equals 15 residues. Looked up from germline, CDR1 is MNHEY and CDR2 is SVGEGT. CDR3 nucleotides: TGTGCCAGCAGTTACTCGTTGGAGGGGCCCTTCGAGCAGTACTTC. Amino acids: CASSYSLEGPFEQYF.

This clonotype has a count of ten or more. The chain has TRBV7-2 and TRBJ1-5; D gene uncertain. CDR3 length: 14 residues. CDR1 is SGHTA, CDR2 FQGNSA, per germline. V was clipped by 3 bases and J by 0 bases, with 6 bases between them. The CDR3 loop is CASSFTNSNQPQHF. The CDR3 nucleotides read TGTGCCAGCAGCTTTACCAATAGCAATCAGCCCCAGCATTTT.

Notes on this clonotype: This may be a read error: a much more frequent sequence differs by one nucleotide. The chain recombines TRBV20-1 with TRBJ2-3; the D is unclear. Trimming cost V 1 base and J 0 bases, with 5 bases left between them. Germline V CDR1 and CDR2: DFQATT, SNEGSKA (reference sequence). The CDR3 runs to 13 residues. The CDR3 region has the DNA TGCAGTGCTAGAGTGGACAGCACAGATACGCAGTATTTT. Encoded protein: CSARVDSTDTQYF.

In its sample, this clonotype was seen a few times. The chain joins TRBV4-3 to TRBJ2-1, with TRBD2 matching over 8 bases. CDR3 length: 14 amino acids. V gave up 0 bases and J gave up 13 bases; unmatched junction bases: 8. CDR1 LGHNA and CDR2 YSLEER come from the germline V gene. CDR3 DNA sequence: TGCGCCAGCAGCCAAGAGGCGGTCGGGAGGGCCCAGTTCTTC. This codes for CASSQEAVGRAQFF.

This clonotype was counted a few times. The chain has TRBV6-1 and TRBJ1-1, with TRBD1 matching 7 bases. Germline loops: CDR1 MNHNS, CDR2 SASEGT. The CDR3 spans 13 residues. J was trimmed by 6 bases and V by 7 bases; bases with no gene match: 8. CDR3 sequence reads: CASTLQGVSEAFF. The CDR3 bases are TGTGCCAGCACCCTCCAGGGGGTATCTGAAGCTTTCTTT.

This clonotype was counted a few times. This chain uses TRBV29-1 with TRBJ1-2, with D maybe TRBD1 (6 bases). The V end lost 7 bases, the J end lost 3 bases, and 12 bases lay between the germline ends. Germline V gene data show CDR1 as SQVTM and CDR2 as ANQGSEA. This CDR3 is built from 12 residues. CDR3: CSANRVDYGYTF. CDR3 nucleotides: TGCAGCGCGAACAGGGTAGACTATGGCTACACCTTC.

This clonotype was seen at least ten times. The V gene is TRBV6-5, the J gene TRBJ2-2, with TRBD2 as a possible D gene (6 bases). The CDR3 totals 14 residues. The V and J ends lost 3 bases and 4 bases respectively, with 9 bases between them. CDR1 is MNHEY and CDR2 is SVGAGI in the germline V gene. CDR3 DNA sequence: TGTGCCAGCAGTTATGGGGGAGGCACCGGGGAGCTGTTTTTT. It specifies CASSYGGGTGELFF.

This chain connects TRBV12-3 or TRBV12-4 to TRBJ1-5, with 7 bases that match TRBD1. With 7 bases clipped from V and 11 bases from J, the junction kept 14 bases outside the gene matches. The CDR3 covers 14 residues. The CDR3 is CASNEGGPWSAQHF. Written as DNA, the CDR3 is TGTGCCAGCAATGAAGGGGGCCCCTGGTCGGCCCAGCATTTT.

This clonotype was recorded at least ten times. The chain joins TRBV6-5 to TRBJ2-2; possible D gene TRBD2, 6 bases. Germline V gene sequence: CDR1 MNHEY, CDR2 SVGAGI. This CDR3 has 15 amino acids. The V and J ends lost 7 bases and 1 base respectively, with 13 bases between them. For the CDR3, the DNA is TGTGCCAGCAAATCGCGGGGCGTGAACACCGGGGAGCTGTTTTTT. This gives the protein CASKSRGVNTGELFF.

This clonotype has at least ten counts. The V gene is TRBV12-3 or TRBV12-4, the J gene TRBJ2-7; D ambiguous. The CDR3 has 11 amino acids. Trimming removed 2 bases from V and 4 bases from J, with 3 bases in between. The CDR3 DNA is TGTGCCAGCAGTTTATTTTACGAGCAGTACTTC. Its protein product is CASSLFYEQYF.

There are a few counts of this clonotype. The J gene is TRBJ2-3, the V gene TRBV4-3; perhaps TRBD2 as D (5 bases). V lost 1 base and J 9 bases, leaving 20 bases between the germline ends. The CDR3 totals 16 residues. The V gene's germline CDR1 is LGHNA and CDR2 YSLEER. CDR3 loop: CASSQGATPGIDTQYF. The CDR3 DNA follows: TGCGCCAGCAGCCAAGGGGCAACCCCGGGAATCGACACGCAGTATTTT.

V is TRBV10-3 and J is TRBJ2-1; 9 positions match TRBD2. The CDR3 sequence is 16 residues long. Unmatched junction bases numbered 5, after V lost 5 bases and J lost 0 bases. Germline V gives CDR1 ENHRY, CDR2 SYGVKD. CDR3: CAISLMTSGSYNEQFF. CDR3 nucleotide sequence: TGTGCCATCAGTCTAATGACTAGCGGCTCCTACAATGAGCAGTTCTTC.